Following are 5 T cell receptor beta chains from one sample sequenced in a study of blood T cells in healthy people across ages. It was with a sample-barcoded 5' primer and a J-beta primer mix that a second PCR of about 6 to 11 cycles was run. Each CDR3 protein gets one entry after TCRdb re-called the 5' RACE reads with MiXCR. The sample lists 1.5 million to 2 million distinct CDR3 sequences, less than 50% occurring once. Sequencing was done on a sample of blood. The receptors here all came from a woman aged 40 to 49 in good health.

The rearrangement uses TRBV6-6 and TRBJ2-1; possible D gene TRBD1, 5 bases. This CDR3 comprises 14 residues. With 2 bases removed from V and 4 bases from J, the gap between germline ends came to 9 bases. Germline lookup yields CDR1 MNHNY and CDR2 SVGAGI (reference sequence). The CDR3 loop is CASSYATEYNEQFF. The CDR3 DNA reads as TGTGCCAGCAGTTACGCGACAGAGTACAATGAGCAGTTCTTC.

This clonotype showed up just a few times. V usage is TRBV7-6 and J usage is TRBJ2-5, with D unresolved. The CDR3 totals 16 residues. With 2 bases removed from V and 4 bases from J, the gap between germline ends came to 17 bases. The V gene's germline CDR1 is SGHVS and CDR2 FNYEAQ. The CDR3 spells CASSLTASGPGETQYF. The DNA for the CDR3 is TGTGCCAGCAGCTTAACCGCATCGGGCCCAGGAGAGACCCAGTACTTC.

J is TRBJ1-2 and V is TRBV28; TRBD1 matches 9 bases. The CDR3 runs to 16 residues. Germline V gene sequence: CDR1 MDHEN, CDR2 SYDVKM. J lost 7 bases, V lost 2 bases, and 11 bases had no gene match. Here the CDR3 reads CASSLNPRTGEGGYTF. The CDR3 DNA follows: TGTGCCAGCAGTTTAAATCCCCGGACAGGGGAAGGTGGCTACACCTTC.

The V gene is TRBV7-9, the J gene TRBJ2-3; tentative D call: TRBD2 (6 bases). Trimming took 1 base from V and 1 from J, leaving 12 bases between them. This CDR3 has 16 residues. Germline V CDR1 and CDR2: SEHNR, FQNEAQ (reference sequence). The chain's CDR3 is CASSLVGGLRTDTQYF. CDR3 in DNA: TGTGCCAGCAGCTTAGTCGGCGGACTACGCACAGATACGCAGTATTTT.

The CDR3 loop reads CASSLGGGGRNEQFF. CDR3 nucleotides: TGTGCCAGCAGTTTGGGAGGGGGGGGTAGGAATGAGCAGTTCTTC. The rearrangement links TRBV28 to TRBJ2-1; D might be TRBD2 (7 bases). CDR3 length: 15 residues. Trimming took 3 bases from V and 7 from J, leaving 16 bases between them. Germline assignment: CDR1 MDHEN and CDR2 SYDVKM.